This T cell receptor beta chain appears in the sequencing data of a study of control samples from healthy donors and cancer patients. Per the germline V gene, CDR1 is SEHNR and CDR2 is FQNEAQ (reference sequence). V was cut by 5 bases and J by 1 base, with 17 bases left in between. This CDR3 region has 16 residues. Assay: immunoSEQ multiplex PCR; the TCRdb copy retains only in-frame clones and omits some. The data show about 150,000 clones, roughly 88% seen once. The chain has TRBV7-9 and TRBJ2-5; D gene ambiguous. The clonotype comes from a man aged 18-30 years in good health. The specimen was blood. CDR3 region: CASSLSPFDVQETQYF. Here the CDR3 DNA reads TGTGCCAGCAGCCTGTCCCCCTTTGACGTCCAAGAGACCCAGTACTTC.